This T cell receptor (beta chain) was profiled in a study of T cell changes during pregnancy in multiple sclerosis. CDR3 length: 17 amino acids. V gave up 4 bases and J gave up 0 bases; unmatched junction bases: 10. Germline CDR1 and CDR2: SGDLS and YYNGEE. A single count supports this clone. Measured with immunoSEQ multiplex PCR; TCRdb has only the in-frame clones, and not every one. The sample yields around 80,000 clones, just over 90% seen once. The sample in question was peripheral blood, obtained before pregnancy. The chain joins TRBV9 to TRBJ1-3; 7 positions match TRBD1. The receptor was isolated from a female donor with multiple sclerosis, enrolled in a pregnancy study. CDR3 amino acids: CASSHSQGEPSGNTIYF. The CDR3 coding sequence is TGTGCCAGCAGCCATTCCCAGGGGGAGCCCTCTGGAAACACCATATATTTT.